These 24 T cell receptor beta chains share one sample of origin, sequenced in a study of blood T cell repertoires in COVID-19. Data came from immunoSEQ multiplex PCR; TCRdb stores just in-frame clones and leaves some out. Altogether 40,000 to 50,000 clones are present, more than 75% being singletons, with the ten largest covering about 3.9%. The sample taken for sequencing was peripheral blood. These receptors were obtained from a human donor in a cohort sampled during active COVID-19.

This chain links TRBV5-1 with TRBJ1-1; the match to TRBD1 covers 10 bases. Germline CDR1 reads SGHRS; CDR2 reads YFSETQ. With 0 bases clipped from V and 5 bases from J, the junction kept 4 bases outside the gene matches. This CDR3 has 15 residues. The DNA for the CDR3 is TGCGCCAGCAGCTTGGGGGACAGGGGCCCGACTGAAGCTTTCTTT. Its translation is CASSLGDRGPTEAFF.

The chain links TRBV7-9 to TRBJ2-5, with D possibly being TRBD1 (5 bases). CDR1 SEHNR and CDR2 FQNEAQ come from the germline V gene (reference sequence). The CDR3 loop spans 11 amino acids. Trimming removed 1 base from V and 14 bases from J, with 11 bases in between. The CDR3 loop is CASSLGTGLYF. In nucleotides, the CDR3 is TGTGCCAGCAGCTTAGGTACAGGCTTATACTTC.

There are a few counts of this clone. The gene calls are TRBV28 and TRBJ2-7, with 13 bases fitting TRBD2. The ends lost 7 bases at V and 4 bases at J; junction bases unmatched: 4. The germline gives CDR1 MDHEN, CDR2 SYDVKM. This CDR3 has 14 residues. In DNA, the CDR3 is TGTGCCAGCATGAGACTAGCGGGAGGTTACGAGCAGTACTTC. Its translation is CASMRLAGGYEQYF.

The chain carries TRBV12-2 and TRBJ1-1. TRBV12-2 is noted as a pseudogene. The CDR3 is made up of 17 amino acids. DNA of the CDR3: TGTGCAAGTCGCTTTTTTTCAAACTGGGGGGATGTTATTGAAGCTTTCTTT. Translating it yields CASRFFSNWGDVIEAFF.

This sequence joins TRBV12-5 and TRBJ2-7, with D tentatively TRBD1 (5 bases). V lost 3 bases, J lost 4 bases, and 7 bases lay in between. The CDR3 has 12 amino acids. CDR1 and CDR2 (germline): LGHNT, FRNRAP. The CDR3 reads CASGFQGYEQYF. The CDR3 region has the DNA TGTGCTAGTGGTTTTCAGGGTTACGAGCAGTACTTC.

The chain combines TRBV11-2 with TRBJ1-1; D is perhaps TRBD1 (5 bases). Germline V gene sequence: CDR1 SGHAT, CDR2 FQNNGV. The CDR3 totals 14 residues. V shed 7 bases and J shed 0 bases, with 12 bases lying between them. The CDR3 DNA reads TGTGCCAGCACCAACAGGAACATGAACACTGAAGCTTTCTTT. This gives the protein CASTNRNMNTEAFF.

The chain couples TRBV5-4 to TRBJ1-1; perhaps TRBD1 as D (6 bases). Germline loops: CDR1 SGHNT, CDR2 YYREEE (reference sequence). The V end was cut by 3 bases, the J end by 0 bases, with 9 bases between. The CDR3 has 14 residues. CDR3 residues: CASSWDTVNTEAFF. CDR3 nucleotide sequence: TGTGCCAGCAGCTGGGACACTGTGAACACTGAAGCTTTCTTT.

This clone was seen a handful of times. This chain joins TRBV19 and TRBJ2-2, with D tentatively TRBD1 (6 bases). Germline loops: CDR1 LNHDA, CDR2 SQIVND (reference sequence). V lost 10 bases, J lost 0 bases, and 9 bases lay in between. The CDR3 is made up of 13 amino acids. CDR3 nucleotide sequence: TGTGCCACAGGACAGTCGAACACCGGGGAGCTGTTTTTT. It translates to CATGQSNTGELFF.

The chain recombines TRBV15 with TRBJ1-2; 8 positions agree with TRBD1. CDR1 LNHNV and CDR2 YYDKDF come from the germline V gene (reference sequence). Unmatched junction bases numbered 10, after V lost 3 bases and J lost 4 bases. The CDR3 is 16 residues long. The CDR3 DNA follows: TGTGCCACCAGCAGGGACCACAGGGGGGCGCTCTATGGCTACACCTTC. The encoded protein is CATSRDHRGALYGYTF.

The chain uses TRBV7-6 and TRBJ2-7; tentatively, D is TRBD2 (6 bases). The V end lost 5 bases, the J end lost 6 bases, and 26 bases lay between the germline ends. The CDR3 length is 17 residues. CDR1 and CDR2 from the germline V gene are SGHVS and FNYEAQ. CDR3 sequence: CASSARFQTSWAFEQYF. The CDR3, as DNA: TGTGCCAGCAGCGCCCGCTTCCAGACTAGTTGGGCTTTCGAGCAGTACTTC.

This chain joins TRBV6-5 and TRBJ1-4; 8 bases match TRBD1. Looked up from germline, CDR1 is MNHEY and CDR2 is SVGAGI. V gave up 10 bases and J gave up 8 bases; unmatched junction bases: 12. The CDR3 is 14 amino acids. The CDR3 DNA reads TGTGCCACCACCGGACAGGGCAGCGGAGAAAAACTGTTTTTT. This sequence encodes CATTGQGSGEKLFF.

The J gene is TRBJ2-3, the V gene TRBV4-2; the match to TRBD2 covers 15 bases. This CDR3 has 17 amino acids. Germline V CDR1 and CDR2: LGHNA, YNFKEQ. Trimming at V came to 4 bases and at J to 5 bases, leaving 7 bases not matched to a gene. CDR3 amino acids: CASSPPGLAGGGDTQYF. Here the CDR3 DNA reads TGTGCCAGCAGCCCACCGGGACTAGCGGGAGGAGGAGATACGCAGTATTTT.

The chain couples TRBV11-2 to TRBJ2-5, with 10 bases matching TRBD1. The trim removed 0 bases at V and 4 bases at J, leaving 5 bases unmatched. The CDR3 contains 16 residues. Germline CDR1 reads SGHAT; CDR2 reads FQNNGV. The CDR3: CASSLEGTGERETQYF. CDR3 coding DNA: TGTGCCAGCAGCTTAGAAGGGACAGGGGAAAGAGAGACCCAGTACTTC.

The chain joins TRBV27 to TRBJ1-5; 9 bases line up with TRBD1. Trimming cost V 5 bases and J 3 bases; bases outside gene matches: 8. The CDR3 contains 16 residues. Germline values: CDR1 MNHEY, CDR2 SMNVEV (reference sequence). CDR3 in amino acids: CASSPQGQGDNQPQHF. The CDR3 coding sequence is TGTGCCAGCAGTCCCCAGGGACAGGGCGACAATCAGCCCCAGCATTTT.

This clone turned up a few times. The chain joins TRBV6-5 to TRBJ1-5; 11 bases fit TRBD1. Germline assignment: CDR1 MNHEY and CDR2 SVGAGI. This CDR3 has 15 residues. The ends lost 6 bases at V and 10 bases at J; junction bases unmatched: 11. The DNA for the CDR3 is TGTGCCAGCAGCAGCGAGGGGACAGGGGGTTCCCCCCAGCATTTT. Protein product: CASSSEGTGGSPQHF.

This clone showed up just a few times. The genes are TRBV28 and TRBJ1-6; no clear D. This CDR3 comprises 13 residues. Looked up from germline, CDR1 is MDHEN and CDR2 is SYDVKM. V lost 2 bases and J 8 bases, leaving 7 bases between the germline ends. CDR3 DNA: TGTGCCAGCAGTTTAGATAGCGATTCACCCCTCCACTTT. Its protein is CASSLDSDSPLHF.

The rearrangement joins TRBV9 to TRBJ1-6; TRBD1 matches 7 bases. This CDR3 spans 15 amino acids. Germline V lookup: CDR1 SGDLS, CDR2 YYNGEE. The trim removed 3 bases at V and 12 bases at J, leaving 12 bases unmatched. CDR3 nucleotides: TGTGCCAGCAGCGATCAGATGGGACAGATGGAACCCCTCCACTTT. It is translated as CASSDQMGQMEPLHF.

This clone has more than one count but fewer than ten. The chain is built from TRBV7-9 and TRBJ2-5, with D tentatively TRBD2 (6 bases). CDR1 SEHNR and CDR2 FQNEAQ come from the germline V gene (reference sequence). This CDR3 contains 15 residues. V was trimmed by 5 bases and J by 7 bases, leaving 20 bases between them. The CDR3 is CASSPGTEMIGTQYF. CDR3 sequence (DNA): TGTGCCAGCAGCCCCGGGACTGAGATGATCGGGACCCAGTACTTC.

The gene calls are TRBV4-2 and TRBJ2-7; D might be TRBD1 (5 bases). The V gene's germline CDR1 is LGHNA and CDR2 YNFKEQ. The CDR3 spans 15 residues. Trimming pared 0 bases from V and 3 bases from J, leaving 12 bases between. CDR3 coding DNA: TGTGCCAGCAGCCAAGAACTCCAGGGAAACTACGAGCAGTACTTC. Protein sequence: CASSQELQGNYEQYF.

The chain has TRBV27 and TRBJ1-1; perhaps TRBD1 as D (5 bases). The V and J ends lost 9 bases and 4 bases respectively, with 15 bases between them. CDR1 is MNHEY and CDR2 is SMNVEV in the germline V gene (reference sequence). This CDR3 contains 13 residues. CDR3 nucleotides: TGTGCCAGTTTCCGGCAGGGAGGCACTGAAGCTTTCTTT. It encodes CASFRQGGTEAFF.

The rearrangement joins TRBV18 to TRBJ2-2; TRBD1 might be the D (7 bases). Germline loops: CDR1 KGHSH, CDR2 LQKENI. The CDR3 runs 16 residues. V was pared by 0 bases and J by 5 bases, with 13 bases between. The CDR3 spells CASSPPSGGQTGELFF. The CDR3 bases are TGTGCCAGCTCACCACCCTCCGGGGGACAGACCGGGGAGCTGTTTTTT.

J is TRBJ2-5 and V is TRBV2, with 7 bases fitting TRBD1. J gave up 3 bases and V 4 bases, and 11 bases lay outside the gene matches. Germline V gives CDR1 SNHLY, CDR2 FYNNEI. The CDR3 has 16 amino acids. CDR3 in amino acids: CASSGAGGRYEETQYF. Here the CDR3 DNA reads TGTGCCAGCAGTGGGGCAGGGGGTCGGTATGAAGAGACCCAGTACTTC.

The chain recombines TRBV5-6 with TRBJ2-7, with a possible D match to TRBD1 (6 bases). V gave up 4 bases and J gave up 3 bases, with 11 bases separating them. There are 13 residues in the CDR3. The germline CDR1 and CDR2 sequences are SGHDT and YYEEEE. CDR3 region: CASSMDSYYEQYF. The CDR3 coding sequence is TGTGCCAGCAGCATGGACAGTTACTACGAGCAGTACTTC.

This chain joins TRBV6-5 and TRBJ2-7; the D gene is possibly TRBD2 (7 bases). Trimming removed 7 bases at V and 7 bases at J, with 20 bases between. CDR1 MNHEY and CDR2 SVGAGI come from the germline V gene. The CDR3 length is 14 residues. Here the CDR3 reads CASNEGGEAEEQYV. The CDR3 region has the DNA TGTGCCAGCAACGAAGGGGGGGAGGCAGAGGAGCAGTACGTC.